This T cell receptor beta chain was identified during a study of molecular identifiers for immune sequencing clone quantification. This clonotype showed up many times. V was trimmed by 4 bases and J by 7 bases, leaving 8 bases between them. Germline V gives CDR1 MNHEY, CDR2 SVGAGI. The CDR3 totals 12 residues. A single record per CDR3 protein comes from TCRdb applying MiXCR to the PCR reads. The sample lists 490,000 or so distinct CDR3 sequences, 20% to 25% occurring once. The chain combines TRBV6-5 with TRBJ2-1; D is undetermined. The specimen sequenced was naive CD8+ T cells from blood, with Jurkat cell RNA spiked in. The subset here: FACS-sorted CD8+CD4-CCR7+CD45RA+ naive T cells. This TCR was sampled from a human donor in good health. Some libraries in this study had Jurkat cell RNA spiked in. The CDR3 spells CASSSPPNEQFF. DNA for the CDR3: TGTGCCAGCAGTTCCCCCCCGAATGAGCAGTTCTTC.